A selection of T cell receptor beta chains follows, all from one sample in a study of blood T cell repertoires in COVID-19. Sequenced by immunoSEQ multiplex PCR; TCRdb stores in-frame clones only, minus some. Of roughly 80,000 clones in the sample, 70% to 90% are singletons; the top ten hold 4.5% to 6%. Sequenced material: peripheral blood. The receptors stem from a woman of 80 years or more with active or convalescent COVID-19. Both conserved end residues are part of each CDR3. A D gene is named only where the DNA matches it firmly. The size field is filled for only some rows; it gives once, few, many or a size class.

TRBD2,NA,TRBV6-5,TRBJ2-3,CASSYAGTSGGYTQYF,TGTGCCAGCAGTTACGCAGGGACTAGCGGGGGGTATACGCAGTATTTT
TRBD1,NA,TRBV11-2,TRBJ1-4,CASSLTRGQWEKLFF,TGTGCCAGCAGCCTGACCAGGGGGCAGTGGGAAAAACTGTTTTTT
NA,once,TRBV5-4,TRBJ1-1,CASSWGLTEGTEAFF,TGTGCCAGCAGCTGGGGACTCACGGAGGGCACTGAAGCTTTCTTT
TRBD2,once,TRBV7-2,TRBJ2-1,CASSPRSGLAGAGAEQFF,TGTGCCAGCAGCCCACGATCGGGACTAGCGGGAGCTGGGGCTGAGCAGTTCTTC
TRBD1,NA,TRBV24-1,TRBJ2-7,CATSDPGQGTYEQYF,TGTGCCACCAGTGATCCGGGACAGGGGACCTACGAGCAGTACTTC
TRBD2,NA,TRBV7-2,TRBJ2-3,CASSSSLTSGVWYF,TGTGCCAGCAGCTCGTCGTTAACTAGCGGGGTGTGGTATTTT
NA,NA,TRBV16,TRBJ1-2,CASSRKDTFNYGYTF,TGTGCCAGCAGCCGAAAGGACACCTTTAACTATGGCTACACCTTC
NA,NA,TRBV5-6,TRBJ2-7,CASSLIGRGEQYF,TGTGCCAGCAGCTTGATAGGGCGGGGCGAGCAGTACTTC
TRBD1,NA,TRBV5-1,TRBJ2-7,CASTPEPGTGAYEQYF,TGCGCCAGCACCCCAGAGCCCGGGACAGGGGCCTACGAGCAGTACTTC
TRBD1,NA,TRBV27,TRBJ2-1,CASSFSDRVNEQFF,TGTGCCAGCAGTTTTTCGGACAGGGTCAATGAGCAGTTCTTC
TRBD2,NA,TRBV7-8,TRBJ2-5,CASSLALGGSGRRKGWETQYF,TGTGCCAGCAGCTTAGCCCTTGGTGGTAGCGGGAGGCGCAAGGGGTGGGAGACCCAGTACTTC
NA,NA,TRBV5-1,TRBJ2-7,CASSALASVAYEQYF,TGCGCCAGCAGCGCCTTGGCTAGCGTAGCCTACGAGCAGTACTTC
TRBD1,NA,TRBV2,TRBJ2-3,CASSNLQGLGNTDTQYF,TGTGCCAGCAGTAACTTACAGGGGTTGGGAAACACAGATACGCAGTATTTT
NA,NA,TRBV11-2,TRBJ2-2,CASSLGQTRSGELFF,TGTGCCAGCAGCTTAGGACAGACTAGATCTGGGGAGCTGTTTTTT
TRBD1,NA,TRBV7-6,TRBJ2-1,CASSFSWGQGLSNEQFF,TGTGCCAGCAGCTTTTCGTGGGGACAGGGACTATCCAATGAGCAGTTCTTC
NA,NA,TRBV4-3,TRBJ2-7,CASSAARGPNEQYF,TGCGCCAGCAGCGCCGCAAGAGGGCCCAACGAGCAGTACTTC
TRBD2,NA,TRBV7-2,TRBJ2-1,CASSLAAGASYNEQFF,TGTGCCAGCAGCTTAGCAGCGGGGGCATCCTACAATGAGCAGTTCTTC
NA,NA,TRBV5-1,TRBJ2-6,CASSLSPESRSGANVLTF,TGCGCCAGCAGCTTGTCTCCGGAGTCAAGGTCTGGGGCCAACGTCCTGACTTTC
NA,NA,TRBV12-3/TRBV12-4,TRBJ2-5,CASSLLFETQYF,TGTGCCAGCAGTTTACTATTCGAGACCCAGTACTTC
TRBD1,once,TRBV18,TRBJ1-5,CASSSQAQGAQPQHF,TGTGCCAGCTCCTCACAGGCCCAGGGGGCTCAGCCCCAGCATTTT
TRBD1,once,TRBV14,TRBJ2-7,CASSQWSGQTYEQYF,TGTGCCAGCAGCCAATGGTCGGGACAGACCTACGAGCAGTACTTC
TRBD2,NA,TRBV2,TRBJ2-1,CASGGDNEQFF,TGTGCCTCCGGGGGGGATAATGAGCAGTTCTTC
TRBD1,NA,TRBV7-2,TRBJ1-6,CASSLTGTGGSPLHF,TGTGCCAGCAGCTTAACCGGGACAGGGGGTTCACCCCTCCACTTT
TRBD1,NA,TRBV9,TRBJ2-2,CASSVGSGGMVGELFF,TGTGCCAGCAGCGTAGGGTCAGGGGGCATGGTCGGGGAGCTGTTTTTT
NA,few,TRBV19,TRBJ1-4,CASKNREGEKLFF,TGTGCCAGTAAGAACAGGGAAGGCGAAAAACTGTTTTTT
NA,NA,TRBV7-2,TRBJ2-2,CASSLVGGSGTGELFF,TGTGCCAGCAGCTTAGTAGGGGGATCGGGCACCGGGGAGCTGTTTTTT
NA,once,TRBV3-1/TRBV3-2,TRBJ2-7,CASSQDAHEQYF,TGTGCCAGCAGCCAAGATGCGCACGAGCAGTACTTC
NA,NA,TRBV14,TRBJ1-2,CASSQVHSYGYTF,TGTGCCAGCAGCCAAGTCCACAGCTATGGCTACACCTTC